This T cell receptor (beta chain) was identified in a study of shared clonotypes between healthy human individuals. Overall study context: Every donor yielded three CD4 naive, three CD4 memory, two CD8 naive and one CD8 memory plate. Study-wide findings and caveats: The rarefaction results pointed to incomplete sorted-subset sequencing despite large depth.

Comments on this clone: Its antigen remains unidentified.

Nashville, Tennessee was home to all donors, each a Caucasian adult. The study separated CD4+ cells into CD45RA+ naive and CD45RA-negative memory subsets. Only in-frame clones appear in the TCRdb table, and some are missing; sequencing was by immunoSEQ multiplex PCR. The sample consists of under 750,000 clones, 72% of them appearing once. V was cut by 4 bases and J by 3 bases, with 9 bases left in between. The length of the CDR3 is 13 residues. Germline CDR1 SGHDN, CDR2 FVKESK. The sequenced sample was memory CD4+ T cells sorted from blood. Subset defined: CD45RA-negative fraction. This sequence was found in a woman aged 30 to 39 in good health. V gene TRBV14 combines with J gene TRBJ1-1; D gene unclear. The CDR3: CASSRNTYTEAFF. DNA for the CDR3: TGTGCCAGCAGCCGGAATACGTACACTGAAGCTTTCTTT.